Listed below are T cell receptor beta chains from one sample, sequenced in a study of T cell responses to AZD1222 COVID-19 vaccine. Assay used: immunoSEQ multiplex PCR; TCRdb lists only in-frame clones, some missing. The table lists about 120,000 clones, about 85% of them singletons, with over 1.5% in the top ten. Sequenced material: peripheral blood, taken on day 0 of AZD1222 vaccination. The origin of the receptors is an adult in good health. CDR3s include the opening cysteine and the closing phenylalanine or tryptophan. Each record gives: clone size, D gene, V gene, J gene, CDR3 DNA, CDR3 protein. D genes are given only for firm matches. Some rows have no size entry. The others give once, few or many, or a class for an expanded clone.

abundance: .
d_gene: .
v_gene: TRBV5-6
j_gene: TRBJ1-1
CDR3nt: TGTGCCAGTACCTCTGGGCTGCTCACTGAAGCTTTCTTT
CDR3aa: CASTSGLLTEAFF

abundance: .
d_gene: .
v_gene: TRBV24-1
j_gene: TRBJ2-2
CDR3nt: TGTGCCACCAGTTCGGGGAACACCGGGGAGCTGTTTTTT
CDR3aa: CATSSGNTGELFF

abundance: .
d_gene: TRBD2
v_gene: TRBV5-6
j_gene: TRBJ2-7
CDR3nt: TGTGCCAGCAGCTCCGAGCGGGATAGCTCCTACGAGCAGTACTTC
CDR3aa: CASSSERDSSYEQYF

abundance: .
d_gene: .
v_gene: TRBV5-1
j_gene: TRBJ1-1
CDR3nt: TGCGCCAGCAGCTTGGGTGACCTCCCGAACACTGAAGCTTTCTTT
CDR3aa: CASSLGDLPNTEAFF

abundance: .
d_gene: TRBD1
v_gene: TRBV27
j_gene: TRBJ1-1
CDR3nt: TGTGCCAGCAGTTTAGCAGGGGGCTTGCAAGCTTTCTTT
CDR3aa: CASSLAGGLQAFF

abundance: once
d_gene: TRBD2
v_gene: TRBV3-1/TRBV3-2
j_gene: TRBJ2-3
CDR3nt: TGTGCCAGCAGCCAAGTGCGCGGGAGCGATACGCAGTATTTT
CDR3aa: CASSQVRGSDTQYF

abundance: .
d_gene: .
v_gene: TRBV27
j_gene: TRBJ1-2
CDR3nt: TGTGCCAGCAGTCCCACGGAGTCACGCTACACCTTC
CDR3aa: CASSPTESRYTF

abundance: once
d_gene: .
v_gene: TRBV6-5
j_gene: TRBJ1-2
CDR3nt: TGTGCCAGCAATCCTACAGGGAAGGGGTATGGCTACACCTTC
CDR3aa: CASNPTGKGYGYTF

abundance: .
d_gene: .
v_gene: TRBV29-1
j_gene: TRBJ1-1
CDR3nt: TGCAGCGTTGAAGCAGGGGAGAACACTGAAGCTTTCTTT
CDR3aa: CSVEAGENTEAFF

abundance: .
d_gene: TRBD2
v_gene: TRBV28
j_gene: TRBJ2-7
CDR3nt: TGTGCCAGCGCCGGGCCGCGGGGGGGTCGAAACGAGCAGTACTTC
CDR3aa: CASAGPRGGRNEQYF

abundance: .
d_gene: TRBD2
v_gene: TRBV5-4
j_gene: TRBJ2-6
CDR3nt: TGTGCCAGCAGCTTGGGCGGGGGGCTCACTGGGGCCAACGTCCTGACTTTC
CDR3aa: CASSLGGGLTGANVLTF

abundance: .
d_gene: .
v_gene: TRBV11-1
j_gene: TRBJ2-5
CDR3nt: TGTGCCAGCAGCTCGGGGACGGAGACCCAGTACTTC
CDR3aa: CASSSGTETQYF